A selection of T cell receptor beta chains follows, all from one sample in a study of blood T cell repertoires in COVID-19. The data were produced by immunoSEQ multiplex PCR, yet TCRdb's version contains in-frame clones alone and is incomplete. The data hold 110,000 or so clones, with 70% to 90% observed a single time. What was sequenced was peripheral blood. The receptors were gathered from a woman in her 70s who had recovered from COVID-19. CDR3s include the opening cysteine and the closing phenylalanine or tryptophan. D genes are given only for firm matches. For some rows the clone size is stated as once, few or many, or as a class when expanded; others skip it.

CDR3 | DNA | D | J | V | size
CASSPQYGGGYTF | TGTGCCAGCTCACCACAGTACGGCGGTGGCTACACCTTC | - | TRBJ1-2 | TRBV18 | -
CASSFRSTSEEETQYF | TGTGCCAGCAGCTTTCGGTCGACTAGCGAGGAAGAGACCCAGTACTTC | TRBD2 | TRBJ2-5 | TRBV7-2 | once
CASSRQRNYGYTF | TGTGCCAGCAGTCGACAGCGTAACTATGGCTACACCTTC | - | TRBJ1-2 | TRBV28 | once
CASRPSDRGGYTF | TGTGCCAGCAGACCCTCTGACAGGGGCGGCTACACCTTC | TRBD1 | TRBJ1-2 | TRBV28 | -
CASSQVADMNTEAFF | TGTGCCAGCAGCCAAGTGGCGGACATGAACACTGAAGCTTTCTTT | - | TRBJ1-1 | TRBV4-2 | -
CASSFSRMTGKLNYGYTF | TGTGCCAGCAGCTTTAGCCGGATGACAGGGAAACTCAACTATGGCTACACCTTC | TRBD1 | TRBJ1-2 | TRBV7-8 | -
CASSLARGTMTQYF | TGTGCCAGCAGCTTAGCAAGGGGTACTATGACCCAGTACTTC | - | TRBJ2-5 | TRBV11-2 | -
CASSFWGLGQGARGYTF | TGTGCCAGCAGCTTCTGGGGATTGGGACAGGGGGCCAGAGGCTACACCTTC | TRBD1 | TRBJ1-2 | TRBV7-2 | -
CASSPRLGLAENEQFF | TGTGCCAGCAGCCCCAGGCTCGGACTAGCGGAGAATGAGCAGTTCTTC | TRBD2 | TRBJ2-1 | TRBV7-3 | -
CATSDPSGGTDTQYF | TGTGCCACCAGTGATCCTAGCGGGGGCACAGATACGCAGTATTTT | TRBD2 | TRBJ2-3 | TRBV24-1 | -
CASVAAAVRTQYF | TGTGCCAGCGTTGCGGCCGCAGTTCGGACCCAGTACTTC | - | TRBJ2-5 | TRBV2 | -
CASSPRGGKYEQYF | TGTGCCAGCAGTCCCCGAGGGGGAAAATACGAGCAGTACTTC | - | TRBJ2-7 | TRBV27 | few
CASSEVGHRAGEGYEQYF | TGTGCCAGCAGCGAGGTAGGGCACCGAGCGGGAGAGGGCTACGAGCAGTACTTC | TRBD2 | TRBJ2-7 | TRBV27 | once
CASSFGGSQYNEQFF | TGTGCCAGCAGCTTCGGTGGGAGTCAGTACAATGAGCAGTTCTTC | - | TRBJ2-1 | TRBV7-9 | -
CASSPRPSLGAGGQNEQFF | TGTGCCAGCAGCCCTAGACCCTCCCTTGGAGCGGGGGGGCAGAATGAGCAGTTCTTC | TRBD2 | TRBJ2-1 | TRBV7-6 | -
CASSQFQRGNEQFF | TGCGCCAGCAGCCAGTTCCAGCGGGGCAATGAGCAGTTCTTC | TRBD2 | TRBJ2-1 | TRBV4-1 | -
CASRGPGLPEAFF | TGTGCCAGCAGAGGACCGGGATTACCTGAAGCTTTCTTT | - | TRBJ1-1 | TRBV28 | -
CASSFTGVSYNSPLHF | TGTGCCAGCAGCTTTACAGGGGTCTCTTATAATTCACCCCTCCACTTT | TRBD1 | TRBJ1-6 | TRBV7-6 | -
CASSWTGGSYEQYF | TGTGCCAGCAGCTGGACAGGGGGCTCCTACGAGCAGTACTTC | TRBD1 | TRBJ2-7 | TRBV5-8 | -
CASRRDRLYEQYF | TGCGCCAGCCGCCGGGACAGACTCTACGAGCAGTACTTC | TRBD1 | TRBJ2-7 | TRBV5-1 | once
CASSLTGGAEQYF | TGTGCCAGCAGCCTGACAGGGGGCGCCGAGCAGTACTTC | TRBD1 | TRBJ2-7 | TRBV7-9 | -
CASNSTGTDPYEQYF | TGTGCCAGCAACTCCACCGGGACTGACCCCTACGAGCAGTACTTC | - | TRBJ2-7 | TRBV28 | -
CASSQPSGRINEQFF | TGTGCCAGCAGCCAACCCAGCGGGAGAATAAATGAGCAGTTCTTC | TRBD2 | TRBJ2-1 | TRBV3-1/TRBV3-2 | -
CASSHSAGRVQETQYF | TGTGCCAGCAGCCACTCGGCGGGACGGGTCCAAGAGACCCAGTACTTC | - | TRBJ2-5 | TRBV7-3 | -
CASSLKRLAEYNEQFF | TGTGCCAGCAGCCTTAAAAGACTAGCCGAATACAATGAGCAGTTCTTC | TRBD2 | TRBJ2-1 | TRBV4-2 | few
CASTDRQRGNQPQHF | TGTGCCAGCACTGACCGGCAGCGTGGCAATCAGCCCCAGCATTTT | - | TRBJ1-5 | TRBV28 | -
CASSPPGTMGEEQYF | TGTGCCAGCAGCCCGCCAGGGACTATGGGGGAGGAGCAGTACTTC | TRBD2 | TRBJ2-7 | TRBV7-2 | -
CASGDEQYF | TGTGCCAGCGGAGACGAGCAGTACTTC | - | TRBJ2-7 | TRBV5-6 | -
CASSLMGPDTQYF | TGTGCCAGCAGCCTCATGGGCCCAGATACGCAGTATTTT | - | TRBJ2-3 | TRBV11-3 | -
CASSLEGTADSPLHF | TGCGCCAGCAGCTTGGAGGGGACAGCCGATTCACCCCTCCACTTT | TRBD1 | TRBJ1-6 | TRBV5-1 | few
CASSLDQGETQYF | TGTGCCAGCAGCCTCGACCAGGGGGAGACCCAGTACTTC | - | TRBJ2-5 | TRBV5-4 | -
CASSLAGLAGQTQYF | TGTGCCAGCAGCTTAGCGGGACTAGCGGGACAGACCCAGTACTTC | TRBD2 | TRBJ2-5 | TRBV7-6 | -
CASSPDRGQTQYF | TGTGCCAGCTCTCCCGACAGGGGGCAGACCCAGTACTTC | TRBD1 | TRBJ2-5 | TRBV18 | -
CASSGSKVGEETQYF | TGTGCCAGTAGTGGGTCCAAGGTCGGAGAAGAGACCCAGTACTTC | - | TRBJ2-5 | TRBV19 | -
CASSLGTGAPLHF | TGTGCCAGCAGTCTAGGGACAGGAGCACCCCTCCACTTT | TRBD1 | TRBJ1-6 | TRBV28 | -
CASSILQGLGYSNQPQHF | TGTGCCAGTAGTATACTTCAGGGTTTGGGGTATAGCAATCAGCCCCAGCATTTT | - | TRBJ1-5 | TRBV19 | -